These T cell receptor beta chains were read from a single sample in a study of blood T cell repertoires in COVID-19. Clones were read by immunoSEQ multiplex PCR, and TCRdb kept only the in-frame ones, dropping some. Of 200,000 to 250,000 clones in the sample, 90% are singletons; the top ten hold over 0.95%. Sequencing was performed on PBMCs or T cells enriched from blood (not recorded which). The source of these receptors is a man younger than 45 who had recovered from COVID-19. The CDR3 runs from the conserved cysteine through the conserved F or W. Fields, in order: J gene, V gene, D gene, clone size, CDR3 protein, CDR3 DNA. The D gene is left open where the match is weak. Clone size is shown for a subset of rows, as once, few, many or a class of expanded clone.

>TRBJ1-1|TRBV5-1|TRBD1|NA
CASSLRVQGALNTEAFF
TGCGCCAGCAGCTTGAGGGTTCAGGGGGCCTTGAACACTGAAGCTTTCTTT
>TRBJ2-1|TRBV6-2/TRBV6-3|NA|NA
CASSYYPGGPTYNEQFF
TGTGCCAGCAGTTACTATCCCGGCGGTCCTACCTACAATGAGCAGTTCTTC
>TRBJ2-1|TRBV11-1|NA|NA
CASSLRGGVGYNEQFF
TGTGCCAGCAGCTTAAGGGGCGGGGTAGGATACAATGAGCAGTTCTTC
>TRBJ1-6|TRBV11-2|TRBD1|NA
CASSLEAGGLGSPLHF
TGTGCCAGCAGCTTAGAGGCAGGGGGTTTAGGTTCACCCCTCCACTTT
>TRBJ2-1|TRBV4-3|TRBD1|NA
CASSQARVIRDRVINEQFF
TGCGCCAGCAGCCAAGCCAGGGTGATACGGGACAGGGTTATCAATGAGCAGTTCTTC
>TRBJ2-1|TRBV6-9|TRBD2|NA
CASSARENNQNEQFF
TGTGCCAGCAGTGCGCGGGAGAACAATCAGAATGAGCAGTTCTTC
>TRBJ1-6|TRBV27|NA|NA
CASSLSYSGSYNSPLHF
TGTGCCAGCAGTTTATCCTATAGCGGGTCCTATAATTCACCCCTCCACTTT
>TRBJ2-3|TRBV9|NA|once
CASRKAGQNTDTQYF
TGTGCCAGCAGAAAGGCAGGACAGAACACAGATACGCAGTATTTT
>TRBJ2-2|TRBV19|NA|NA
CASSISGELFF
TGTGCCAGTAGTATTTCTGGGGAGCTGTTTTTT
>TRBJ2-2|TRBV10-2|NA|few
CASSESGAVGGELFF
TGCGCCAGCAGTGAGTCTGGGGCCGTTGGCGGGGAGCTGTTTTTT
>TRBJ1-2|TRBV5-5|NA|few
CASSLSSAGMGDGYTF
TGTGCCAGCAGCTTGAGTTCGGCGGGTATGGGTGATGGCTACACCTTC
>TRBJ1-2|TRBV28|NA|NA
CASSLSQGNYGYTF
TGTGCCAGCAGTTTAAGCCAGGGGAACTATGGCTACACCTTC
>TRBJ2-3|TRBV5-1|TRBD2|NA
CASSESGMNTDTQYF
TGCGCCAGCAGCGAAAGCGGGATGAACACAGATACGCAGTATTTT
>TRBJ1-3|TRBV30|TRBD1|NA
CAWRGTGTGNTIYF
TGTGCCTGGAGGGGGACAGGGACAGGAAACACCATATATTTT
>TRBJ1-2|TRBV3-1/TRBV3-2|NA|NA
CASSQAVGEGYGYTF
TGTGCCAGCAGCCAAGCGGTCGGGGAGGGCTATGGCTACACCTTC
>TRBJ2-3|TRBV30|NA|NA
CAWRVGRNTDTQYF
TGTGCCTGGAGGGTTGGCAGAAACACAGATACGCAGTATTTT
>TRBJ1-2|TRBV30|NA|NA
CAWTSYRSHYGYTF
TGTGCCTGGACTTCTTACAGGAGCCACTATGGCTACACCTTC
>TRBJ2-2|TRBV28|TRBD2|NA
CASSPTAQAGVSGTGELFF
TGTGCCAGCAGCCCTACGGCCCAAGCGGGAGTTTCGGGGACCGGGGAGCTGTTTTTT
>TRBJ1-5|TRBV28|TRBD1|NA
CASSSNTAGGSYQPQHF
TGTGCCAGCAGTTCAAATACCGCAGGGGGCTCGTATCAGCCCCAGCATTTT
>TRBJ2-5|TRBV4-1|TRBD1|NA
CASSPAGGGSGGVETQYF
TGCGCCAGCAGCCCAGCAGGAGGGGGCTCAGGGGGCGTCGAGACCCAGTACTTC
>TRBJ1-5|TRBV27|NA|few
CASSSGNQPQHF
TGTGCCAGCAGTTCCGGCAATCAGCCCCAGCATTTT
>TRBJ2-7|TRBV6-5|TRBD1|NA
CASSRAGTGSYEQYF
TGTGCCAGCAGCCGCGCCGGGACAGGATCGTACGAGCAGTACTTC
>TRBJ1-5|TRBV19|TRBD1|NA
CASKSGQVSNQPQHF
TGTGCCAGCAAATCGGGACAGGTTAGCAATCAGCCCCAGCATTTT
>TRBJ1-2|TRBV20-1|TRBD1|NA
CSASVREGASRGYTF
TGCAGTGCTAGTGTTCGCGAGGGGGCGTCGAGGGGCTACACCTTC
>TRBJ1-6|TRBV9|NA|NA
CASSPHDTYNSPLHF
TGTGCCAGCAGCCCACATGATACCTATAATTCACCCCTCCACTTT
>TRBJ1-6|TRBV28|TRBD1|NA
CASRDRGFDSPLHF
TGTGCCAGCAGGGACAGGGGTTTTGATTCACCCCTCCACTTT
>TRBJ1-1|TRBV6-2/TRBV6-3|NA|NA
CASSYSRVETEAFF
TGTGCCAGCAGTTACTCCAGGGTAGAGACTGAAGCTTTCTTT
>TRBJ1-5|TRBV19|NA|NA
CASSIVVSGGQPQHF
TGTGCCAGTAGTATAGTGGTATCCGGCGGTCAGCCCCAGCATTTT
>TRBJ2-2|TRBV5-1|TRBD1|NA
CASSFRDRVAGELFF
TGCGCCAGCAGCTTCCGGGACAGGGTGGCCGGGGAGCTGTTTTTT
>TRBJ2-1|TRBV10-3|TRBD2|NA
CAISPGLADNNEQFF
TGTGCCATCAGTCCGGGACTAGCGGACAACAATGAGCAGTTCTTC
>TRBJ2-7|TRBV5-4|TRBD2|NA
CASSLGGLAGVIYEQYF
TGTGCCAGCAGCTTGGGAGGACTAGCGGGAGTGATATACGAGCAGTACTTC
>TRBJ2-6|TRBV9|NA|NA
CASSVGGSGANVLTF
TGTGCCAGCAGCGTAGGAGGCTCTGGGGCCAACGTCCTGACTTTC
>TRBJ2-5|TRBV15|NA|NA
CATSRENTGFGETQYF
TGTGCCACCAGCAGAGAGAATACAGGGTTTGGCGAGACCCAGTACTTC
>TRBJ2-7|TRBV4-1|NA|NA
CASSQAMTRPDEQYF
TGCGCCAGCAGCCAAGCGATGACAAGGCCGGACGAGCAGTACTTC
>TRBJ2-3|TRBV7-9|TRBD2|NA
CARGTSGGTDTQYF
TGTGCCAGGGGGACTAGCGGGGGCACAGATACGCAGTATTTT
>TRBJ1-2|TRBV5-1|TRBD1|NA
CASSLSGDRANYGYTF
TGCGCCAGCAGCTTGTCGGGGGACAGGGCTAACTATGGCTACACCTTC
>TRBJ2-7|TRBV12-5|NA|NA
CAKLTGTYEQYF
TGTGCTAAGCTGACAGGTACCTACGAGCAGTACTTC
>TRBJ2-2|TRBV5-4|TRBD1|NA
CASSLKGTENTGELFF
TGTGCCAGCAGCTTGAAAGGGACAGAGAACACCGGGGAGCTGTTTTTT
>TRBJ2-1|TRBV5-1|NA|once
CASSQDSRYNEQFF
TGCGCCAGCAGCCAGGACAGCCGCTACAATGAGCAGTTCTTC
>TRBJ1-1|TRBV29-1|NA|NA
CSVASEVGNTEAFF
TGCAGCGTTGCCTCAGAAGTTGGGAACACTGAAGCTTTCTTT
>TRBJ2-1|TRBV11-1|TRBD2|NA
CASSVSGQSYNEQFF
TGTGCCAGCAGCGTTAGCGGGCAATCCTACAATGAGCAGTTCTTC
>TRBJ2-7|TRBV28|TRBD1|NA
CASSLPRQGSTYEQYF
TGTGCCAGCAGTTTACCCCGACAGGGCAGCACCTACGAGCAGTACTTC
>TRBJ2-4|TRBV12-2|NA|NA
CASRFPGGLLAKNIQYF
TGTGCAAGTCGCTTTCCCGGCGGGTTATTAGCCAAAAACATTCAGTACTTC
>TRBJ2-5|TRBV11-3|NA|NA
CASSLDGEPQETQYF
TGTGCCAGCAGCTTAGATGGAGAGCCCCAAGAGACCCAGTACTTC
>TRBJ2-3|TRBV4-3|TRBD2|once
CASSQDVGTSGRGPDTQYF
TGCGCCAGCAGCCAAGATGTCGGGACTAGCGGGAGGGGTCCAGATACGCAGTATTTT
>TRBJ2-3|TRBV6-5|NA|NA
CASSHSDTQYF
TGTGCCAGCAGCCACTCAGATACGCAGTATTTT
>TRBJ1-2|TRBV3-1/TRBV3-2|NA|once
CASSQEVRAYGYTF
TGTGCCAGCAGCCAAGAGGTCAGGGCCTATGGCTACACCTTC
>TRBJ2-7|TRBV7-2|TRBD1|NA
CASSPRPGTAYEQYF
TGTGCCAGCAGCCCCCGGCCCGGGACAGCCTACGAGCAGTACTTC
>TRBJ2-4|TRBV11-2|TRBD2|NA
CASSRSGGGQNIQYF
TGTGCCAGCAGCCGCTCCGGGGGGGGCCAAAACATTCAGTACTTC
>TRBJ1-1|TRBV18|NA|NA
CASSPVKGGGTEAFF
TGTGCCAGCTCACCGGTAAAAGGGGGGGGGACTGAAGCTTTCTTT
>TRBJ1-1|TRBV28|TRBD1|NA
CASTSVRDRPTEAFF
TGTGCCAGCACTAGTGTCCGGGACAGGCCCACTGAAGCTTTCTTT
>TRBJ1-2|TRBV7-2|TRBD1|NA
CASSAKTGVGYTF
TGTGCCAGCAGCGCAAAGACAGGGGTGGGCTACACCTTC
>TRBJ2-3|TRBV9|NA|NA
CASSAGGGDTQYF
TGTGCCAGCAGCGCTGGGGGCGGAGATACGCAGTATTTT
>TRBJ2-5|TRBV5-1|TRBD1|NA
CASSLAAGGSETQYF
TGCGCCAGCAGCTTGGCGGCAGGGGGCTCGGAGACCCAGTACTTC
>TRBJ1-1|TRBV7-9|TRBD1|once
CASSLRQGNTEAFF
TGTGCCAGCAGCTTAAGACAGGGAAATACTGAAGCTTTCTTT
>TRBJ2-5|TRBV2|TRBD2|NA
CAIFGGGQETQYF
TGTGCCATTTTCGGCGGGGGCCAAGAGACCCAGTACTTC
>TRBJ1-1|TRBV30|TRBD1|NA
CAWSLFLQGDTEAFF
TGTGCCTGGAGTCTCTTTTTACAGGGGGACACTGAAGCTTTCTTT